A single sample is the source of the 24 T cell receptor beta chains below, sequenced in a study of blood T cells in healthy people across ages. Next came a second PCR, run for about 7 to 12 cycles, which used a sample-barcoded 5' primer along with a J-beta primer mix. TCRdb processed the 5' RACE reads anew with MiXCR; each CDR3 protein has one entry. The sample records about 730,000 distinct CDR3 sequences, around 46% being singletons. The material sequenced was blood. The receptor set was obtained from an older woman in good health.

This clonotype was observed a few times. The chain couples TRBV3-1 to TRBJ2-3; 8 bases line up with TRBD2. In germline, CDR1 is LGHDT, CDR2 YNNKEL (reference sequence). CDR3 length equals 15 residues. After removal of 1 base from V and 4 bases from J, the junction contained 4 bases not matched to a gene. The CDR3 is CASSQAGGPPDTQYF. Written as DNA, the CDR3 is TGTGCCAGCAGCCAAGCGGGGGGGCCGCCAGATACGCAGTATTTT.

As regards this clonotype: A much bigger clone sits one base away, suggesting this may be a read error. V is TRBV12-3 or TRBV12-4 and J is TRBJ2-5, with D possibly called TRBD1 or TRBD2 (7 bases each). The CDR3 is 17 residues long. Between the trimmed V and J ends, which lost 2 bases and 11 bases, there was a span of 27 bases. The CDR3 is CASSLRTGAGQWNEQYF. The CDR3 DNA follows: TGTGCCAGCAGTTTACGGACAGGAGCGGGACAATGGAATGAGCAGTACTTC.

This clonotype has more than one count but fewer than ten. The chain combines TRBV20-1 with TRBJ2-7; 7 nucleotides line up with TRBD2. This CDR3 is 12 amino acids long. Germline V gene lookup returns CDR1 DFQATT and CDR2 SNEGSKA (reference sequence). After removal of 3 bases from V and 5 bases from J, the junction contained 4 bases not matched to a gene. The CDR3 DNA sequence: TGCAGTGCTAGTCCAGGGAGGGACGAGCAGTACTTC. This encodes CSASPGRDEQYF.

The rearrangement joins TRBV10-3 to TRBJ2-2; 10 positions agree with TRBD2. Germline values: CDR1 ENHRY, CDR2 SYGVKD. There are 16 residues in the CDR3. V lost 8 bases and J lost 6; bases outside the gene matches: 12. In DNA, the CDR3 is TGTGCCATCCCCGGAGGTACTAGCGGGATATCCGGGGAGCTGTTTTTT. It translates to CAIPGGTSGISGELFF.

This clonotype appeared a few times. The chain couples TRBV2 to TRBJ2-3; 11 nucleotides line up with TRBD1. Trimming cost V 6 bases and J 2 bases; bases outside gene matches: 1. The germline V gene has CDR1 SNHLY and CDR2 FYNNEI. The CDR3 has 14 residues. In nucleotides, the CDR3 is TGTGCCAGCAGGGACAGGGGGCCCACAGATACGCAGTATTTT. This gives the protein CASRDRGPTDTQYF.

This clonotype has at least ten counts. V is TRBV4-2 and J is TRBJ1-2, with a weak D call TRBD1 (6 bases). Per the germline V gene, CDR1 is LGHNA and CDR2 is YNFKEQ. The CDR3 length is 14 residues. V gave up 4 bases and J gave up 1 base, with 10 bases separating them. CDR3 residues: CASSPTGSNYGYTF. Written as DNA, the CDR3 is TGTGCCAGCAGCCCGACAGGCAGTAACTATGGCTACACCTTC.

About this clonotype itself: This clone may be a read error of a much larger clone one base away. The J gene is TRBJ2-5, the V gene TRBV29-1, with TRBD1 as a possible D gene (6 bases). The CDR3 runs 14 residues. Deletions cut 4 bases from V and 11 bases from J, with 23 bases between. Germline V gene sequence: CDR1 SQVTM, CDR2 ANQGSEA. The CDR3: CSVAGLGGRNGQYF. Here the CDR3 DNA reads TGCAGCGTTGCCGGTTTAGGGGGTCGGAATGGGCAGTACTTC. The full variable domain, rest sourced from reference TRBV29-1 and TRBJ2-5, is SAVISQKPSRDICQRGTSLTIQCQVDSQVTMMFWYRQQPGQSLTLIATANQGSEATYESGFVIDKFPISRPNLTFSTLTVSNMSPEDSSIYLCSVAGLGGRNGQYFGPGTRLLVL.

This clonotype was seen a handful of times. The J gene is TRBJ2-2, the V gene TRBV27, with a tentative D call TRBD2 (6 bases). Germline V gives CDR1 MNHEY, CDR2 SMNVEV (reference sequence). The CDR3 consists of 15 residues. V lost 3 bases to trimming and J lost 2 bases, with 10 bases between them. The CDR3 bases are TGTGCCAGCAGTTTGGAGGGGATCAACACCGGGGAGCTGTTTTTT. This sequence encodes CASSLEGINTGELFF.

The chain uses TRBV3-1 and TRBJ1-2; tentative D call: TRBD1 (6 bases). V was shortened by 4 bases and J by 5 bases, with 14 bases between the two germline ends. The CDR3 runs to 14 residues. The germline CDR1 and CDR2 sequences are LGHDT and YNNKEL (reference sequence). The CDR3, as DNA: TGTGCCAGCAGCCCGGGACAATTTCGTTATGGCTACACCTTC. It translates to CASSPGQFRYGYTF.

This clonotype was recorded a few times. CDR3 bases: TGTGCCAGCAGCAGAGCTTTATTGGGGGGCACTGAAGCTTTCTTT. Its translation: CASSRALLGGTEAFF. J is TRBJ1-1 and V is TRBV21-1; the table gives TRBD1 as D, unverified against the DNA. TRBV21-1 is an annotated pseudogene. The CDR3 is made up of 15 amino acids.

The rearrangement links TRBV10-3 to TRBJ2-5, with D unclear. The V and J ends lost 6 bases and 1 base respectively, with 6 bases between them. The germline V gene encodes CDR1 ENHRY and CDR2 SYGVKD. The CDR3 sequence is 12 residues long. The CDR3 DNA follows: TGTGCCATCAGCGGGTCCCAAGAGACCCAGTACTTC. Amino acids: CAISGSQETQYF.

The chain links TRBV7-2 to TRBJ1-4; 7 bases map to TRBD1. The CDR3 has 13 residues. The germline V gene encodes CDR1 SGHTA and CDR2 FQGNSA. The V segment lost 5 bases and the J segment 5 bases; nucleotides outside the gene matches: 2. The CDR3: CASSRDRNEKLFF. For the CDR3, the DNA is TGTGCCAGCAGCCGGGACAGAAATGAAAAACTGTTTTTT.

This clonotype was recorded a few times. The V and J genes are TRBV5-1 and TRBJ2-3; 14 bases line up with TRBD2. V shed 4 bases and J 6 bases; nucleotides not matched to a gene: 7. The CDR3 loop spans 16 amino acids. Germline CDR1 reads SGHRS; CDR2 reads YFSETQ. In DNA, the CDR3 is TGCGCCAGCAGCACGGGACTAGCGGGAGTTCTCGATACGCAGTATTTT. It yields the protein CASSTGLAGVLDTQYF.

This clonotype came up a few times. The gene calls are TRBV28 and TRBJ2-7; D is ambiguous. With 3 bases removed from V and 3 bases from J, the gap between germline ends came to 9 bases. Germline CDR1 is MDHEN and CDR2 is SYDVKM. This CDR3 spans 13 amino acids. This chain's CDR3 is CASSFGRVYEQYF. The CDR3 DNA is TGTGCCAGCAGTTTTGGTAGGGTCTACGAGCAGTACTTC.

The CDR3 protein is CASSSLAGTNNEQYF. DNA of the CDR3: TGTGCCAGCAGCTCCCTTGCCGGGACTAATAATGAGCAGTACTTC. V and J are TRBV11-2 and TRBJ2-5; 7 bases are shared with TRBD2. With V trimmed by 4 bases and J by 11 bases, 16 bases remained unmatched. CDR3 length equals 15 residues. The germline gives CDR1 SGHAT, CDR2 FQNNGV.

This clonotype came up a few times. This rearrangement joins TRBV29-1 to TRBJ2-1; TRBD2 is a possible D gene (5 bases). The CDR3 spans 14 residues. In germline, CDR1 is SQVTM, CDR2 ANQGSEA. Between the trimmed V and J ends, which lost 6 bases and 0 bases, there was a span of 12 bases. The CDR3 DNA reads as TGCAGCGTCCAAGAGGGAAGCTCCTACAATGAGCAGTTCTTC. Its protein product is CSVQEGSSYNEQFF.

The V call is TRBV20-1, the J call TRBJ1-2; D is ambiguous. The length of the CDR3 is 14 residues. The V and J ends lost 0 bases and 8 bases respectively, with 16 bases between them. CDR1 is DFQATT, CDR2 SNEGSKA, per germline (reference sequence). CDR3 loop: CSARDLQEAVGYTF. DNA of the CDR3: TGCAGTGCTAGAGATCTCCAGGAGGCAGTAGGCTACACCTTC.

This clonotype was seen more than once but under ten times. The rearrangement links TRBV20-1 to TRBJ2-7; 10 bases fit TRBD1. Germline lookup yields CDR1 DFQATT and CDR2 SNEGSKA (reference sequence). CDR3 length equals 13 residues. Germline trimming cut 6 bases from V and 7 bases from J; bases unmatched to any gene: 9. CDR3 protein: CSAPDRGLGEQYF. For the CDR3, the DNA is TGCAGTGCCCCCGACAGGGGGCTAGGGGAGCAGTACTTC.

This chain joins TRBV6-5 and TRBJ2-7; no clear D gene. There are 15 residues in the CDR3. Deletions cut 3 bases from V and 5 bases from J, with 17 bases between. Germline V CDR1 and CDR2: MNHEY, SVGAGI. The CDR3 reads CASSYAAYGVHEQYF. DNA for the CDR3: TGTGCCAGCAGTTATGCGGCGTATGGGGTCCACGAGCAGTACTTC.

This chain connects TRBV20-1 to TRBJ2-1, with 8 positions matching TRBD2. Germline V CDR1 and CDR2: DFQATT, SNEGSKA (reference sequence). CDR3 length equals 13 residues. J lost 6 bases, V lost 6 bases, and 7 bases had no gene match. Here the CDR3 DNA reads TGCAGTGCCGGGAGGGCCTTTGTCAATGAGCAGTTCTTC. It encodes CSAGRAFVNEQFF.

V usage is TRBV9 and J usage is TRBJ2-7; 9 nucleotides align to TRBD2. The length of the CDR3 is 17 residues. Germline trimming cut 0 bases from V and 4 bases from J; bases unmatched to any gene: 11. CDR1 is SGDLS and CDR2 is YYNGEE in the germline V gene. The CDR3 region is CASSVAPLAGVGYEQYF. The CDR3 coding sequence is TGTGCCAGCAGCGTAGCTCCCTTAGCGGGAGTGGGGTACGAGCAGTACTTC.

The chain couples TRBV27 to TRBJ2-7, with D maybe TRBD2 (5 bases). Germline V gives CDR1 MNHEY, CDR2 SMNVEV (reference sequence). Between the trimmed V and J ends, which lost 7 bases and 6 bases, there was a span of 22 bases. The CDR3 runs 15 residues. The CDR3 here is CASIRPRGGRGEQYF. The CDR3 DNA reads as TGTGCCAGCATCCGACCCCGAGGTGGCCGGGGCGAGCAGTACTTC.

The rearrangement links TRBV20-1 to TRBJ2-3, with 13 bases fitting TRBD2. There are 16 residues in the CDR3. In germline, CDR1 is DFQATT, CDR2 SNEGSKA (reference sequence). The trim removed 3 bases at V and 8 bases at J, leaving 11 bases unmatched. CDR3 region: CSASGGTSGVGGTQYF. The DNA of the CDR3 is TGCAGTGCTAGCGGTGGGACTAGCGGGGTCGGCGGTACGCAGTATTTT.

The rearrangement links TRBV27 to TRBJ2-1; perhaps TRBD1 as D (5 bases). Deletions cut 5 bases from V and 6 bases from J, with 11 bases between. Germline CDR1 reads MNHEY; CDR2 reads SMNVEV (reference sequence). The CDR3 length is 13 residues. CDR3 nucleotide sequence: TGTGCCAGCAGTGCATTACAGGTCAATGAGCAGTTCTTC. It is translated as CASSALQVNEQFF.